Listed below are T cell receptor beta chains from one sample, sequenced in a study of CXCR3-negative and CXCR3-positive naive CD8 T cells. From the 5' RACE reads, TCRdb lists one entry per CDR3 protein and no DNA. Its listing shows 84,000 or so distinct CDR3 sequences. The sequenced material came from naive CXCR3+ CD8+ T cells from blood. These receptors originate from a human donor in good health. Some clones in this sample may be carry-over from other donors' samples. Both conserved end residues are part of each CDR3.

TRBJ2-2 TRBV28 CASLNRGSTGELFF
TRBJ2-1 TRBV2 CASSEWGTEQFF
TRBJ2-7 TRBV7-8 CASSLLTSVYEQYF
TRBJ2-2 TRBV14 CASSQEGLGELFF
TRBJ2-7 TRBV5-5 CASSWDESSYEQYF
TRBJ2-5 TRBV28 CASSTRVTQETQYF
TRBJ2-3 TRBV15 CATRELNWGRTDTQYF
TRBJ1-2 TRBV15 CATSRDQETYGYTF
TRBJ2-7 TRBV4-1 CASSPDRGEYEQYF
TRBJ2-5 TRBV5-1 CASSFVRTPKETQYF
TRBJ1-5 TRBV20-1 CSASVELNQPQHF
TRBJ2-5 TRBV6-6 CASSLSSGTSGQETQYF
TRBJ2-7 TRBV27 CASSLGQVYEQYF
TRBJ1-2 TRBV5-1 CASSYRTGNYGYTF
TRBJ1-5 TRBV12-3/TRBV12-4 CASSPTRTDQPQHF
TRBJ1-1 TRBV28 CASSPDRDLYTEAFF
TRBJ2-7 TRBV5-1 CASSFTSPSNRESHEQYF
TRBJ2-5 TRBV4-1 CASSQSGLADTQETQYF
TRBJ2-7 TRBV7-9 CASSLGNDRVYEQYF
TRBJ1-1 TRBV14 CASSQEVMQAAFF
TRBJ2-7 TRBV3-1 CASASGQGAREQYF
TRBJ1-2 TRBV6-6 CASWGERDGYTF
TRBJ1-4 TRBV7-8 CASSLGQDGKLFF
TRBJ2-5 TRBV7-6 CANSVEWGQPQETQYF
TRBJ2-7 TRBV29-1 CSVELTTGPYEQYF
TRBJ2-1 TRBV20-1 CSARDQVAGYNEQFF
TRBJ2-7 TRBV28 CASRGQGVSTYEQYF
TRBJ1-4 TRBV28 CASSFLGYPKLFF
TRBJ2-2 TRBV12-3/TRBV12-4 CASRENTGELFF
TRBJ2-3 TRBV28 CASSLTRDREADTQYF
TRBJ2-7 TRBV29-1 CSVEVPGAWTSGRASYEQYF
TRBJ2-1 TRBV28 CASSPLGLVVYNEQFF
TRBJ1-2 TRBV29-1 CSVEDREAYGYTF
TRBJ2-7 TRBV7-6 CASSLEDASYEQYF
TRBJ2-7 TRBV7-9 CASSSPVQGAGEQYF
TRBJ2-5 TRBV13 CASSLVPETQYF
TRBJ2-3 TRBV28 CASSPIKGPTDTQYF
TRBJ2-7 TRBV29-1 CSAADRDSYEQYF
TRBJ2-1 TRBV7-9 CASSRPSGSSYNEQFF
TRBJ2-1 TRBV14 CASSQDISGGRFYNEQFF
TRBJ2-7 TRBV5-1 CASSLAQGPYEQYF
TRBJ1-2 TRBV28 CASSPPAGGQTRYGYTF
TRBJ1-2 TRBV5-1 CASSLQDGVYGYTF
TRBJ1-1 TRBV20-1 CSAPEGATEAFF
TRBJ2-3 TRBV6-5 CASSALRGRDTQYF